The 11 T cell receptor beta chains below were found in one sample sequenced in a study of breast tumors, draining lymph nodes, adjacent tissues. Breast cancer patients provided tissue from their axillary draining lymph nodes. TCRdb reprocessed the multiplex PCR reads via MiXCR and lists one record per CDR3 protein. The sample records 200,000 or so distinct CDR3 sequences, 30% to 40% being singletons. The sample comprised axillary lymph node tissue. Source of these receptors: a female donor with breast cancer. Some clones in this sample may be carry-over from other donors' samples.

This clonotype was observed at least ten times. The V call is TRBV20-1, the J call TRBJ2-1; 11 bases fit TRBD2. Germline V lookup: CDR1 DFQATT, CDR2 SNEGSKA (reference sequence). Germline trimming cut 0 bases from V and 10 bases from J; bases unmatched to any gene: 8. The CDR3 spans 15 residues. CDR3 sequence (DNA): TGCAGTGCTAGAGATACTAGCGGGAGCCAGGGGGAGCAGTTCTTC. Amino acid sequence: CSARDTSGSQGEQFF.

This clonotype came up many times. The gene calls are TRBV9 and TRBJ2-3; 10 nucleotides match TRBD2. V gave up 1 base and J gave up 1 base; unmatched junction bases: 6. Germline values: CDR1 SGDLS, CDR2 YYNGEE. The CDR3 runs to 17 residues. The CDR3 DNA reads as TGTGCCAGCAGCGTAATCCCCAGCGGGGGGGGCACAGATACGCAGTATTTT. Encoded protein: CASSVIPSGGGTDTQYF.

The sample holds many counts of this clonotype. V is TRBV5-1 and J is TRBJ2-7; tentatively, D is TRBD1 (5 bases). The CDR3 has 14 residues. The V end was cut by 4 bases, the J end by 2 bases, with 13 bases between. Germline CDR1 reads SGHRS; CDR2 reads YFSETQ. This chain's CDR3 is CASSPRLGAYEQYF. Here the CDR3 DNA reads TGCGCCAGCAGCCCAAGGTTAGGGGCCTACGAGCAGTACTTC. The full variable domain, with the rest looked up from reference TRBV5-1 and TRBJ2-7, is KAGVTQTPRYLIKTRGQQVTLSCSPISGHRSVSWYQQTPGQGLQFLFEYFSETQRNKGNFPGRFSGRQFSNSRSEMNVSTLELGDSALYLCASSPRLGAYEQYFGPGTRLTVT.

There are a few counts of this clonotype. A much larger clone lies one base from this, so it may be a read error. The chain carries TRBV20-1 and TRBJ2-7; D is uncertain. There are 14 residues in the CDR3. Germline assignment: CDR1 DFQATT and CDR2 SNEGSKA (reference sequence). Trimming stripped 0 bases from V and 6 bases from J, with 15 bases between. CDR3 loop: CSARDTGLASEQYF. CDR3 coding DNA: TGCAGTGCTAGAGATACCGGGCTGGCCTCCGAGCAGTACTTC.

This clonotype was found many times. The J gene is TRBJ2-7, the V gene TRBV9; possible D gene TRBD2, 6 bases. The length of the CDR3 is 14 residues. With 3 bases removed from V and 5 bases from J, the gap between germline ends came to 15 bases. Germline CDR1 and CDR2: SGDLS and YYNGEE. In nucleotides, the CDR3 is TGTGCCAGCAGCGGGGGACTCCCGGGGGACGAGCAGTACTTC. Protein: CASSGGLPGDEQYF.

At least ten counts were recorded for this clonotype. The gene calls are TRBV6-1 and TRBJ1-5, with D maybe TRBD1 (6 bases). Germline CDR1 MNHNS, CDR2 SASEGT. CDR3 size: 14 residues. V shed 6 bases and J shed 2 bases, with 11 bases lying between them. CDR3 protein: CASRGGVGNQPQHF. The CDR3, as DNA: TGTGCCAGCAGAGGGGGAGTTGGCAATCAGCCCCAGCATTTT.

The chain recombines TRBV6-5 with TRBJ1-1; perhaps TRBD1 as D (5 bases). V was cut by 4 bases and J by 1 base, with 13 bases left in between. CDR1 and CDR2 from the germline V gene are MNHEY and SVGAGI. This CDR3 comprises 15 residues. The CDR3 DNA reads TGTGCCAGCAGTTCGCACAGGAGCCCGAACACTGAAGCTTTCTTT. This codes for CASSSHRSPNTEAFF.

This clonotype has at least ten counts. The V and J genes are TRBV12-3 or TRBV12-4 and TRBJ2-5; perhaps TRBD2 as D (5 bases). Trimming removed 3 bases at V and 4 bases at J, with 9 bases between. The CDR3 is made up of 13 amino acids. CDR3 amino acids: CASSFASSETQYF. CDR3 DNA sequence: TGTGCCAGCAGTTTCGCTAGCTCAGAGACCCAGTACTTC.

This clonotype has a count of ten or more. This chain joins TRBV14 and TRBJ1-2; 7 nucleotides match TRBD1. Trimming at V came to 5 bases and at J to 2 bases, leaving 2 bases not matched to a gene. CDR3 length: 13 residues. Germline values: CDR1 SGHDN, CDR2 FVKESK. CDR3 residues: CASSSGQNYGYTF. DNA of the CDR3: TGTGCCAGCAGCTCGGGACAGAACTATGGCTACACCTTC.

This clonotype is categorized as medium-sized. The chain combines TRBV20-1 with TRBJ1-2; 7 bases match TRBD1. Germline V gene lookup returns CDR1 DFQATT and CDR2 SNEGSKA (reference sequence). The trim removed 6 bases at V and 4 bases at J, leaving 8 bases unmatched. The CDR3 has 13 residues. The CDR3 DNA sequence: TGCAGTGCCACGACAGGGTTTAGCTATGGCTACACCTTC. Amino acid sequence: CSATTGFSYGYTF.

This clonotype was counted ten times or more. This chain connects TRBV3-1 to TRBJ2-3; 7 bases map to TRBD2. The V segment lost 10 bases and the J segment 14 bases; nucleotides outside the gene matches: 12. Per the germline V gene, CDR1 is LGHDT and CDR2 is YNNKEL (reference sequence). The CDR3 contains 11 residues. CDR3 bases: TGTGCCACCACACCCGGGACTATATTGTATTTT. This translates into CATTPGTILYF.